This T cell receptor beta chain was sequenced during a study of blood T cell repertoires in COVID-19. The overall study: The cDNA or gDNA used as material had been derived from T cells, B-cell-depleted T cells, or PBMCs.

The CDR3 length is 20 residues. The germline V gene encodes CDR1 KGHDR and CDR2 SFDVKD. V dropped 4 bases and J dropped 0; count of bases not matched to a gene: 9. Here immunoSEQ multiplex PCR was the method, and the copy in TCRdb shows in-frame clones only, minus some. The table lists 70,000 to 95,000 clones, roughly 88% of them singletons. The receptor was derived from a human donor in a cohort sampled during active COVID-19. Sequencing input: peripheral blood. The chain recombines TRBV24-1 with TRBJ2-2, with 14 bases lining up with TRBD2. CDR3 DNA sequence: TGTGCCACCAGTGACCCCATGGGACTAGCGGGAGCCCCGAACACCGGGGAGCTGTTTTTT. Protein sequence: CATSDPMGLAGAPNTGELFF.